This TCR beta chain appears in the sequencing data of a study of beta chain features in type 1 diabetes. With 2 bases removed from V and 0 bases from J, the gap between germline ends came to 2 bases. CDR3 length: 13 amino acids. CDR1 and CDR2 (germline): LNHNV, YYDKDF (reference sequence). Notes on the study in general: PCR might preferentially amplify shorter templates, equally in patients and controls. TCRB CDR3s from Type 1 diabetes patients were moderately but significantly shorter in all four CD4+ subsets.

Expressed TCRB transcripts were sequenced after all isolated RNA was converted to cDNA. Libraries were prepared by immunoSEQ multiplex PCR; TCRdb keeps only in-frame clonotypes and omits some of them. The profile shows 640,000 or so clones, more than 13% of them singletons. This clone was seen a few times. No antigen is known for it. The specimen was naive CD4+ T cells from blood. The genes are TRBV15 and TRBJ1-5; D is unresolved. This TCR was sampled from a man aged 18 to 29 with type 1 diabetes. Here the CDR3 reads CATSRRSNQPQHF. CDR3 nucleotides: TGTGCCACCAGCAGACGTAGCAATCAGCCCCAGCATTTT. Combining the CDR3 with reference TRBV15 and TRBJ1-5 gives the whole variable domain DAMVIQNPRYQVTQFGKPVTLSCSQTLNHNVMYWYQQKSSQAPKLLFHYYDKDFNNEADTPDNFQSRRPNTSFCFLDIRSPGLGDTAMYLCATSRRSNQPQHFGDGTRLSIL.